What follows are 10 T cell receptor beta chains derived from one specimen sequenced in a study of blood T cell repertoires in COVID-19. Measured with immunoSEQ multiplex PCR; TCRdb has only the in-frame clones, and not every one. The table has fewer than 110,000 clones, approximately 86% seen once; the top ten hold about 3.5%. Sequenced input: peripheral blood. The receptors originated from a human donor in a cohort sampled during active COVID-19.

The rearrangement uses TRBV6-5 and TRBJ2-7, with 11 positions matching TRBD1. This CDR3 spans 13 amino acids. Germline V lookup: CDR1 MNHEY, CDR2 SVGAGI. Trimming took 10 bases from V and 7 from J; bases not matched to a gene: 9. CDR3 protein: CATQGQGAGEQYF. In DNA form, the CDR3 reads TGTGCCACACAAGGACAGGGGGCGGGAGAGCAGTACTTC.

The chain combines TRBV5-6 with TRBJ2-5; 13 bases agree with TRBD2. Germline assignment: CDR1 SGHDT and CDR2 YYEEEE. J lost 5 bases, V lost 2 bases, and 6 bases had no gene match. The CDR3 covers 16 residues. CDR3 loop: CASSLLAGGPWETQYF. The CDR3 nucleotides read TGTGCCAGCAGCTTACTAGCGGGAGGGCCTTGGGAGACCCAGTACTTC.

This clone was picked up a small number of times. The chain carries TRBV7-9 and TRBJ1-2; D gene uncertain. Looked up from germline, CDR1 is SEHNR and CDR2 is FQNEAQ (reference sequence). Trimming removed 5 bases from V and 7 bases from J, with 20 bases in between. The CDR3 totals 15 residues. The CDR3 DNA sequence: TGTGCCAGCAGCCCCCGTATAATGCCGGCGGGTGGCTACACCTTC. Amino acids: CASSPRIMPAGGYTF.

The chain combines TRBV6-4 with TRBJ2-1; 14 bases line up with TRBD2. CDR3 length: 13 amino acids. V gave up 10 bases and J gave up 10 bases; unmatched junction bases: 6. Germline CDR1 MRHNA, CDR2 SNTAGT. Here the CDR3 DNA reads TGTGCCACCGGACTAGCGGGGGGCAGGGAGCAGTTCTTC. As protein: CATGLAGGREQFF.

This chain joins TRBV7-6 and TRBJ1-3; D remains unclear. Germline V gene data show CDR1 as SGHVS and CDR2 as FNYEAQ. The CDR3 sequence is 13 residues long. Trimming stripped 4 bases from V and 3 bases from J, with 7 bases between. CDR3: CASSSFLGNTIYF. CDR3 in DNA: TGTGCCAGCAGCTCCTTCCTTGGAAACACCATATATTTT.

The rearrangement joins TRBV10-2 to TRBJ2-1; 10 bases agree with TRBD2. The CDR3 spans 15 residues. The J segment lost 4 bases and the V segment lost 7 bases, leaving 7 bases of the junction unmatched. CDR1 is WSHSY and CDR2 is SAAADI in the germline V gene. CDR3 sequence: CASKETSGDYNEQFF. DNA for the CDR3: TGCGCCAGCAAAGAAACTAGCGGGGATTACAATGAGCAGTTCTTC.

CDR3 bases: TGTGCCAGCAGTTTGCACGGTGTGAGGCAAGAGACCCAGTACTTC. Translated: CASSLHGVRQETQYF. V usage is TRBV28 and J usage is TRBJ2-5; D not certain. CDR1 and CDR2 from the germline V gene are MDHEN and SYDVKM. The CDR3 runs 15 residues. Between the trimmed V and J ends, which lost 3 bases and 2 bases, there was a span of 13 bases.

The genes are TRBV19 and TRBJ1-5, with D unclear. CDR3 length: 15 amino acids. V lost 3 bases, J lost 0 bases, and 9 bases lay in between. CDR1 is LNHDA, CDR2 SQIVND, per germline (reference sequence). Here the CDR3 DNA reads TGTGCCAGTAGTATGGAGGGTTATAGCAATCAGCCCCAGCATTTT. Its translation: CASSMEGYSNQPQHF.

This chain connects TRBV5-5 to TRBJ2-7, with D possibly matching TRBD1 (5 bases). The CDR3 runs 14 residues. In germline, CDR1 is SGHKS, CDR2 YYEKEE (reference sequence). V gave up 2 bases and J gave up 2 bases, with 11 bases separating them. In DNA form, the CDR3 reads TGTGCCAGCAGCTTTGTAGGGGCGACCTACGAGCAGTACTTC. It specifies CASSFVGATYEQYF.

The chain carries TRBV7-2 and TRBJ1-2; 7 positions agree with TRBD1. Germline V gene sequence: CDR1 SGHTA, CDR2 FQGNSA. V gave up 0 bases and J gave up 7 bases; unmatched junction bases: 8. CDR3 length equals 15 residues. The CDR3 nucleotides read TGTGCCAGCAGCTTAGCGCGGGACAGCAGAGGTGGCTACACCTTC. The encoded protein is CASSLARDSRGGYTF.